The entry below describes one T cell receptor (beta chain). The study recruited people aged roughly 18 to 100 years across more than 20 US areas. Participants' own reports of clinical history determined their cohort assignment. Two negative PCRs, clearance, or symptom resolution had been documented for recovered Cohort 3 donors. Only in-frame clones appear in the TCRdb table, and some are missing; sequencing was by immunoSEQ multiplex PCR. This table holds under 450,000 clones, around 87% found once. The data derive from a study of blood T cell repertoires in COVID-19. Overall study context: Whether acute or convalescent, the COVID-19 samples came from the United States, Italy and Spain.

This CDR3 comprises 14 residues. CDR1 and CDR2 from the germline V gene are WNHNN and SYGVQD (reference sequence). V lost 4 bases, J lost 6 bases, and 3 bases stayed unmatched. What was sequenced was PBMCs or T cells enriched from blood (not recorded which). The chain couples TRBV10-1 to TRBJ2-1; 10 bases agree with TRBD1. The receptor comes from a man under 40 who had recovered from COVID-19. The CDR3, as DNA: TGCGCCAGCAGTGGTGGGGACAGGGGCAATGAGCAGTTCTTC. Its protein is CASSGGDRGNEQFF.